Listed here are 25 T cell receptor beta chains from one sample, sequenced in a study of T cell clonality in common variable immunodeficiency. Using immunoSEQ multiplex PCR, the repertoire was profiled, and TCRdb retains in-frame clones only, with some absent. The table lists tens of thousands of clones, with no singletons. What was sequenced was peripheral blood mononuclear cells. The receptors come from a person between 18 and 75 years old in good health.

This clone appeared many times. The sequence runs out 3 residues before the end of the CDR3; the remainder is reconstructed from the germline J gene. The chain is built from TRBV6-2 or TRBV6-3 and TRBJ2-1; TRBD2 aligns across 7 bases. Germline lookup yields CDR1 MNHEY and CDR2 SVGEGT. CDR3 size: 15 residues. J lost 2 bases, V lost 4 bases, and 5 bases had no gene match. CDR3 DNA, as far as it was read: TGTGCCAGCAGTTCGGCGGGAGATACCTACAATGAG. Translation: CASSSAGDTYNE. The entire CDR3 reads CASSSAGDTYNEQFF.

This clone was recorded at least ten times. The sequenced fragment ends 3 residues before the CDR3 boundary, so the rest is inferred from the germline J gene. The V gene is TRBV7-9, the J gene TRBJ1-5, with 9 positions matching TRBD1. The CDR3 length is 15 residues. V was pared by 4 bases and J by 3 bases, with 4 bases of the junction left unmatched. Germline lookup yields CDR1 SEHNR and CDR2 FQNEAQ (reference sequence). CDR3 bases read: TGTGCCAGCAGCTCGGGACAGGGATACAATCAGCCC. Its protein product is CASSSGQGYNQP. The full-length CDR3 reads as CASSSGQGYNQPQHF.

This clone has at least ten counts. The CDR3 end falls 3 residues outside the read, so it is completed with the germline J gene. This chain connects TRBV30 to TRBJ1-2, with 7 bases that match TRBD1. Germline assignment: CDR1 GTSNPN and CDR2 SVGIG (reference sequence). The CDR3 covers 14 residues. The V gene end was trimmed by 3 bases and the J gene end by 1 base; junction bases not matched to a gene: 5. The sequenced part of the CDR3 DNA is TGTGCCTGGAGCCGGACAGGATTTAACTATGGC. Translation: CAWSRTGFNYG. The full-length CDR3 reads as CAWSRTGFNYGYTF.

Many counts were recorded for this clone. This CDR3 reads CASSQATGLASSGANVLTF. The CDR3 bases that were read are TGTGCCAGCAGCCAAGCAACGGGACTAGCGTCTTCTGGGGCCAACGTC. This rearrangement joins TRBV4-2 to TRBJ2-6; 10 bases fit TRBD2. The read gets to within 3 residues of the CDR3 end, and the germline J gene fills in the rest. The CDR3 length is 19 residues. Germline V gene sequence: CDR1 LGHNA, CDR2 YNFKEQ. The V gene end was trimmed by 1 base and the J gene end by 1 base; junction bases not matched to a gene: 7.

This clone has a count of ten or more. The read finishes 3 residues shy of the CDR3 end, and the germline J gene is used to complete it. This sequence joins TRBV20-1 and TRBJ1-2; TRBD1 might be the D (5 bases). Deletions cut 5 bases from V and 5 bases from J, with 9 bases between. The CDR3 spans 11 residues. The germline CDR1 and CDR2 sequences are DFQATT and SNEGSKA (reference sequence). The sequenced CDR3 bases are TGCAGTGCTTACGACAGTTATGGC. Translating it yields CSAYDSYG. The whole CDR3 sequence reads CSAYDSYGYTF.

This clone was detected ten times or more. The DNA ends 3 residues before the CDR3 does, and the rest of the CDR3 is filled in from the germline J gene. This chain links TRBV2 with TRBJ2-1; the match to TRBD2 covers 11 bases. Germline assignment: CDR1 SNHLY and CDR2 FYNNEI. The J segment lost 5 bases and the V segment lost 3 bases, leaving 3 bases of the junction unmatched. The CDR3 is 15 residues long. The CDR3 protein is CASSDAGLADNEQFF. CDR3 DNA, as far as it was read: TGTGCCAGCAGTGATGCGGGACTAGCGGACAATGAG.

Ten or more counts support this clone. Coverage ceases 3 residues before the CDR3 finishes, and the germline J gene fills in the end. This rearrangement joins TRBV28 to TRBJ1-2; 7 nucleotides agree with TRBD1. Germline lookup yields CDR1 MDHEN and CDR2 SYDVKM. The junction had 5 bases not matched to a gene; V was cut back by 6 bases and J by 4 bases. This CDR3 spans 13 amino acids. CDR3 bases read: TGTGCCAGCAGGACAGGGACCCCCTATGGC. Protein product: CASRTGTPYG. The whole CDR3 sequence is CASRTGTPYGYTF.

This clone showed up many times. The read gets to within 3 residues of the CDR3 end, and the germline J gene fills in the rest. The chain couples TRBV30 to TRBJ2-5; 10 positions match TRBD2. The CDR3 has 17 residues. V lost 2 bases and J lost 5; bases outside the gene matches: 14. Per germline, CDR1 GTSNPN and CDR2 SVGIG (reference sequence). CDR3 amino acids: CAWSPGTSAGEGETQYF. CDR3 DNA (partial): TGTGCCTGGAGTCCCGGGACTAGCGCCGGGGAGGGGGAGACC.

This clone has at least ten counts. The read terminates 3 residues ahead of where the CDR3 ends, so the germline J gene completes it. The chain links TRBV7-2 to TRBJ2-5; no definite D call. The CDR3 is 14 residues long. The V end was cut by 3 bases, the J end by 2 bases, with 10 bases between. From germline, CDR1 is SGHTA and CDR2 FQGNSA. CDR3 in amino acids: CASSFLGQQETQYF. The sequenced CDR3 bases are TGTGCCAGCAGCTTCCTTGGCCAGCAAGAGACC.

This clone was picked up many times. Coverage ceases 3 residues before the CDR3 finishes, and the germline J gene fills in the end. The rearrangement uses TRBV28 and TRBJ2-1, with 9 bases lining up with TRBD2. This CDR3 has 16 amino acids. Germline V gene data show CDR1 as MDHEN and CDR2 as SYDVKM. The V segment lost 1 base and the J segment 2 bases; nucleotides outside the gene matches: 3. The CDR3 DNA, read in part, is TGTGCCAGCAGTTTATACGCGGGAGGGCCCTACAATGAG. This codes for CASSLYAGGPYNE. From start to end, the CDR3 is CASSLYAGGPYNEQFF.

This clone was recorded at least ten times. The read finishes 3 residues shy of the CDR3 end, and the germline J gene is used to complete it. The V gene is TRBV14, the J gene TRBJ2-3, with 13 nucleotides matching TRBD2. CDR3 length: 19 residues. CDR1 is SGHDN, CDR2 FVKESK, per germline. The CDR3 here is CASSQGPSGLAGRRGAQYF. The covered CDR3 bases are TGTGCCAGCAGCCAAGGGCCCTCGGGACTAGCGGGACGGCGCGGCGCG.

This clone occurred many times. With the read ending 3 residues before the CDR3 end, the germline J gene is used to fill in that end. The chain has TRBV23-1 and TRBJ2-7; the D is unclear. TRBV23-1 is labeled an ORF, and its function is uncertain. V was shortened by 6 bases and J by 3 bases, with 27 bases between the two germline ends. There are 18 residues in the CDR3. The CDR3 loop reads CASSLTSSYEQRNYEQYF. CDR3 DNA (partial): TGCGCCAGCAGCCTCACTTCGAGCTACGAGCAGCGAAACTACGAG.

This clone has at least ten counts. Incomplete CDR3 DNA: TGTGCCAGCAGCCAAGTCGGGTTAGGGGAG. This gives the protein CASSQVGLGE. The CDR3, in full, reads CASSQVGLGELFF. The chain links TRBV14 to TRBJ2-2; no clear D gene. The CDR3 end lies 3 residues beyond the end of the read and is filled in from the germline J gene. CDR1 is SGHDN, CDR2 FVKESK, per germline. This CDR3 contains 13 residues. Trimming took 1 base from V and 8 from J, leaving 8 bases between them.

This clone was observed many times. The read halts 3 residues ahead of the CDR3 end, with the missing end drawn from the germline J gene. The chain uses TRBV6-1 and TRBJ2-1; 10 bases map to TRBD2. V trimming: 0 bases; J trimming: 7 bases; junction bases outside the gene matches: 9. The germline V gene has CDR1 MNHNS and CDR2 SASEGT. The CDR3 covers 17 residues. The CDR3 spells CASSEAGLAGGRNEQFF. The part of the CDR3 DNA that was read is TGTGCCAGCAGTGAAGCTGGTTTAGCGGGAGGTCGGAATGAG.

This clone showed up many times. The sequence runs out 3 residues before the end of the CDR3; the remainder is reconstructed from the germline J gene. V is TRBV18 and J is TRBJ2-5; 8 bases line up with TRBD1. Losses at the gene ends were 3 bases for V and 2 bases for J; bases not matched to a gene: 2. CDR3 length equals 14 residues. Germline V gene lookup returns CDR1 KGHSH and CDR2 LQKENI. CDR3 DNA (partial): TGTGCCAGCTCACCGGACAGGGTTCAAGAGACC. It codes for CASSPDRVQET. From start to end, the CDR3 is CASSPDRVQETQYF. Supplemented by reference TRBV18 and TRBJ2-5, the full variable domain reads NAGVMQNPRHLVRRRGQEARLRCSPMKGHSHVYWYRQLPEEGLKFMVYLQKENIIDESGMPKERFSAEFPKEGPSILRIQQVVRGDSAAYFCASSPDRVQETQYFGPGTRLLVL.

This clone showed up many times. The read ends 3 residues shy of where the CDR3 ends; the end is completed using the germline J gene. This chain uses TRBV5-1 with TRBJ2-3, with 10 bases identical to TRBD1. CDR3 size: 15 residues. V shed 4 bases, J shed 2 bases, and the junction held 4 bases outside the gene matches. In germline, CDR1 is SGHRS, CDR2 YFSETQ. Incomplete CDR3 DNA: TGCGCCAGCAGCACCGGACAGGGGGTCACAGATACG. This encodes CASSTGQGVTDT. The full CDR3 sequence reads CASSTGQGVTDTQYF.

This clone was detected many times. The CDR3 extends 3 residues past the end of the read, so its final part is completed from the germline J gene. This sequence joins TRBV7-6 and TRBJ2-6; D is tentatively TRBD1 or TRBD2 (5 bases each). The CDR3 sequence is 15 residues long. Germline loops: CDR1 SGHVS, CDR2 FNYEAQ. Trimming stripped 1 base from V and 2 bases from J, with 6 bases between. CDR3 DNA, as far as it was read: TGTGCCAGCAGCTTAGGAGGGGCTGGGGCCAACGTC. It yields the protein CASSLGGAGANV. The complete CDR3 reads CASSLGGAGANVLTF.

This clone was seen repeatedly, ten times or more. With the read ending 3 residues before the CDR3 end, the germline J gene is used to fill in that end. The gene calls are TRBV4-2 and TRBJ2-1; 10 bases are shared with TRBD2. The CDR3 is made up of 17 amino acids. Looked up from germline, CDR1 is LGHNA and CDR2 is YNFKEQ. With 0 bases clipped from V and 6 bases from J, the junction kept 8 bases outside the gene matches. This CDR3 is CASSQETSGRDSNEQFF. Incomplete CDR3 DNA: TGTGCCAGCAGCCAAGAGACGAGCGGGAGGGATTCCAATGAG.

This clone was found many times. The read finishes 3 residues shy of the CDR3 end, and the germline J gene is used to complete it. The chain has TRBV19 and TRBJ1-6, with D perhaps TRBD1 (6 bases). The CDR3 spans 14 residues. The V and J ends lost 7 bases and 5 bases respectively, with 12 bases between them. CDR1 LNHDA and CDR2 SQIVND come from the germline V gene (reference sequence). Partial CDR3 DNA: TGTGCCAGTACTCAGGGGTACAATAATTCACCC. Amino acid sequence: CASTQGYNNSP. The full CDR3 is CASTQGYNNSPLHF.

This clone was detected ten times or more. The read halts 3 residues ahead of the CDR3 end, with the missing end drawn from the germline J gene. The rearrangement uses TRBV6-1 and TRBJ2-5; 9 bases agree with TRBD2. Germline V gene lookup returns CDR1 MNHNS and CDR2 SASEGT. V shed 4 bases, J shed 5 bases, and the junction held 11 bases outside the gene matches. The CDR3 is 16 residues long. CDR3 loop: CASSVGTSRFRETQYF. The CDR3 bases that were read are TGTGCCAGCAGTGTGGGGACTAGCCGCTTTAGGGAGACC.

This clone has ten or more counts. The read terminates 3 residues ahead of where the CDR3 ends, so the germline J gene completes it. The chain joins TRBV2 to TRBJ2-3, with 8 positions matching TRBD2. The CDR3 has 15 residues. The J segment lost 2 bases and the V segment lost 6 bases, leaving 7 bases of the junction unmatched. Germline CDR1 reads SNHLY; CDR2 reads FYNNEI. The covered CDR3 bases are TGTGCCAGCAGATCAGTTAGCGGGGCCACAGATACG. Translation: CASRSVSGATDT. The full CDR3 protein is CASRSVSGATDTQYF.

At least ten counts were recorded for this clone. The read ends 3 residues shy of where the CDR3 ends; the end is completed using the germline J gene. J is TRBJ2-5 and V is TRBV9; 11 nucleotides line up with TRBD1. CDR3 length: 16 amino acids. V shed 6 bases and J 4 bases; nucleotides not matched to a gene: 11. Germline V lookup: CDR1 SGDLS, CDR2 YYNGEE. The DNA read from the CDR3 is TGTGCCAGCAACCCTACCGGGACAGGGGGTTTAGAGACC. Protein sequence: CASNPTGTGGLET. The CDR3, in full, reads CASNPTGTGGLETQYF.

This clone was observed many times. The read gets to within 3 residues of the CDR3 end, and the germline J gene fills in the rest. The chain recombines TRBV18 with TRBJ2-3; 8 bases are shared with TRBD2. Trimming took 3 bases from V and 6 from J; bases not matched to a gene: 5. This CDR3 comprises 14 residues. The germline CDR1 and CDR2 sequences are KGHSH and LQKENI. This CDR3 is CASSPREEDDTQYF. Partial CDR3 DNA: TGTGCCAGCTCACCGCGGGAGGAAGATGATACG. The full variable domain, completed using reference TRBV18 and TRBJ2-3, is NAGVMQNPRHLVRRRGQEARLRCSPMKGHSHVYWYRQLPEEGLKFMVYLQKENIIDESGMPKERFSAEFPKEGPSILRIQQVVRGDSAAYFCASSPREEDDTQYFGPGTRLTVL.

This clone was picked up many times. The read is 3 residues too short to cover the CDR3 end, so that end is filled in from the germline J gene. The genes are TRBV7-6 and TRBJ2-7; TRBD1 matches 12 bases. This CDR3 contains 16 residues. Germline loops: CDR1 SGHVS, CDR2 FNYEAQ. V gave up 2 bases and J gave up 5 bases; unmatched junction bases: 7. The CDR3 DNA, read in part, is TGTGCCAGCAGCTTATCGACGGGACAGGGGGCCCACGAG. Residues: CASSLSTGQGAHE. The CDR3 in full is CASSLSTGQGAHEQYF.

This clone was recorded at least ten times. CDR3 protein: CASSPLSREETQYF. The DNA read from the CDR3 is TGTGCCAGCTCACCACTGAGCAGGGAAGAGACC. The chain recombines TRBV18 with TRBJ2-5, with a tentative D call TRBD1 (5 bases). The missing CDR3 end, 3 residues past where the read stops, is filled in from the germline J gene. Trimming left V 1 base short and J 3 bases short, with 9 bases between. The CDR3 runs 14 residues. Germline CDR1 reads KGHSH; CDR2 reads LQKENI.